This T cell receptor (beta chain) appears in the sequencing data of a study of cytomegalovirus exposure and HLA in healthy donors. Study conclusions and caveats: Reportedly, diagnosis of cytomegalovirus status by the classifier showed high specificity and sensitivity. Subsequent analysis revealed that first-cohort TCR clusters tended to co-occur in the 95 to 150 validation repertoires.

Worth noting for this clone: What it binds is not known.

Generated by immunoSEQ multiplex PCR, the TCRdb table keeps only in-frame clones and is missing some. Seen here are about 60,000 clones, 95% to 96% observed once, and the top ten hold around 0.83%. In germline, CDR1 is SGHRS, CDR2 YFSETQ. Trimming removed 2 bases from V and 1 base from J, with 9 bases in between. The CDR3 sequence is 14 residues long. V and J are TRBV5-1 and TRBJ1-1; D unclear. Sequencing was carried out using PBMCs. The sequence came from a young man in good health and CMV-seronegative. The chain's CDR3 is CASSFTGPNTEAFF. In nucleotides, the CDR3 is TGCGCCAGCAGCTTTACGGGTCCGAACACTGAAGCTTTCTTT.